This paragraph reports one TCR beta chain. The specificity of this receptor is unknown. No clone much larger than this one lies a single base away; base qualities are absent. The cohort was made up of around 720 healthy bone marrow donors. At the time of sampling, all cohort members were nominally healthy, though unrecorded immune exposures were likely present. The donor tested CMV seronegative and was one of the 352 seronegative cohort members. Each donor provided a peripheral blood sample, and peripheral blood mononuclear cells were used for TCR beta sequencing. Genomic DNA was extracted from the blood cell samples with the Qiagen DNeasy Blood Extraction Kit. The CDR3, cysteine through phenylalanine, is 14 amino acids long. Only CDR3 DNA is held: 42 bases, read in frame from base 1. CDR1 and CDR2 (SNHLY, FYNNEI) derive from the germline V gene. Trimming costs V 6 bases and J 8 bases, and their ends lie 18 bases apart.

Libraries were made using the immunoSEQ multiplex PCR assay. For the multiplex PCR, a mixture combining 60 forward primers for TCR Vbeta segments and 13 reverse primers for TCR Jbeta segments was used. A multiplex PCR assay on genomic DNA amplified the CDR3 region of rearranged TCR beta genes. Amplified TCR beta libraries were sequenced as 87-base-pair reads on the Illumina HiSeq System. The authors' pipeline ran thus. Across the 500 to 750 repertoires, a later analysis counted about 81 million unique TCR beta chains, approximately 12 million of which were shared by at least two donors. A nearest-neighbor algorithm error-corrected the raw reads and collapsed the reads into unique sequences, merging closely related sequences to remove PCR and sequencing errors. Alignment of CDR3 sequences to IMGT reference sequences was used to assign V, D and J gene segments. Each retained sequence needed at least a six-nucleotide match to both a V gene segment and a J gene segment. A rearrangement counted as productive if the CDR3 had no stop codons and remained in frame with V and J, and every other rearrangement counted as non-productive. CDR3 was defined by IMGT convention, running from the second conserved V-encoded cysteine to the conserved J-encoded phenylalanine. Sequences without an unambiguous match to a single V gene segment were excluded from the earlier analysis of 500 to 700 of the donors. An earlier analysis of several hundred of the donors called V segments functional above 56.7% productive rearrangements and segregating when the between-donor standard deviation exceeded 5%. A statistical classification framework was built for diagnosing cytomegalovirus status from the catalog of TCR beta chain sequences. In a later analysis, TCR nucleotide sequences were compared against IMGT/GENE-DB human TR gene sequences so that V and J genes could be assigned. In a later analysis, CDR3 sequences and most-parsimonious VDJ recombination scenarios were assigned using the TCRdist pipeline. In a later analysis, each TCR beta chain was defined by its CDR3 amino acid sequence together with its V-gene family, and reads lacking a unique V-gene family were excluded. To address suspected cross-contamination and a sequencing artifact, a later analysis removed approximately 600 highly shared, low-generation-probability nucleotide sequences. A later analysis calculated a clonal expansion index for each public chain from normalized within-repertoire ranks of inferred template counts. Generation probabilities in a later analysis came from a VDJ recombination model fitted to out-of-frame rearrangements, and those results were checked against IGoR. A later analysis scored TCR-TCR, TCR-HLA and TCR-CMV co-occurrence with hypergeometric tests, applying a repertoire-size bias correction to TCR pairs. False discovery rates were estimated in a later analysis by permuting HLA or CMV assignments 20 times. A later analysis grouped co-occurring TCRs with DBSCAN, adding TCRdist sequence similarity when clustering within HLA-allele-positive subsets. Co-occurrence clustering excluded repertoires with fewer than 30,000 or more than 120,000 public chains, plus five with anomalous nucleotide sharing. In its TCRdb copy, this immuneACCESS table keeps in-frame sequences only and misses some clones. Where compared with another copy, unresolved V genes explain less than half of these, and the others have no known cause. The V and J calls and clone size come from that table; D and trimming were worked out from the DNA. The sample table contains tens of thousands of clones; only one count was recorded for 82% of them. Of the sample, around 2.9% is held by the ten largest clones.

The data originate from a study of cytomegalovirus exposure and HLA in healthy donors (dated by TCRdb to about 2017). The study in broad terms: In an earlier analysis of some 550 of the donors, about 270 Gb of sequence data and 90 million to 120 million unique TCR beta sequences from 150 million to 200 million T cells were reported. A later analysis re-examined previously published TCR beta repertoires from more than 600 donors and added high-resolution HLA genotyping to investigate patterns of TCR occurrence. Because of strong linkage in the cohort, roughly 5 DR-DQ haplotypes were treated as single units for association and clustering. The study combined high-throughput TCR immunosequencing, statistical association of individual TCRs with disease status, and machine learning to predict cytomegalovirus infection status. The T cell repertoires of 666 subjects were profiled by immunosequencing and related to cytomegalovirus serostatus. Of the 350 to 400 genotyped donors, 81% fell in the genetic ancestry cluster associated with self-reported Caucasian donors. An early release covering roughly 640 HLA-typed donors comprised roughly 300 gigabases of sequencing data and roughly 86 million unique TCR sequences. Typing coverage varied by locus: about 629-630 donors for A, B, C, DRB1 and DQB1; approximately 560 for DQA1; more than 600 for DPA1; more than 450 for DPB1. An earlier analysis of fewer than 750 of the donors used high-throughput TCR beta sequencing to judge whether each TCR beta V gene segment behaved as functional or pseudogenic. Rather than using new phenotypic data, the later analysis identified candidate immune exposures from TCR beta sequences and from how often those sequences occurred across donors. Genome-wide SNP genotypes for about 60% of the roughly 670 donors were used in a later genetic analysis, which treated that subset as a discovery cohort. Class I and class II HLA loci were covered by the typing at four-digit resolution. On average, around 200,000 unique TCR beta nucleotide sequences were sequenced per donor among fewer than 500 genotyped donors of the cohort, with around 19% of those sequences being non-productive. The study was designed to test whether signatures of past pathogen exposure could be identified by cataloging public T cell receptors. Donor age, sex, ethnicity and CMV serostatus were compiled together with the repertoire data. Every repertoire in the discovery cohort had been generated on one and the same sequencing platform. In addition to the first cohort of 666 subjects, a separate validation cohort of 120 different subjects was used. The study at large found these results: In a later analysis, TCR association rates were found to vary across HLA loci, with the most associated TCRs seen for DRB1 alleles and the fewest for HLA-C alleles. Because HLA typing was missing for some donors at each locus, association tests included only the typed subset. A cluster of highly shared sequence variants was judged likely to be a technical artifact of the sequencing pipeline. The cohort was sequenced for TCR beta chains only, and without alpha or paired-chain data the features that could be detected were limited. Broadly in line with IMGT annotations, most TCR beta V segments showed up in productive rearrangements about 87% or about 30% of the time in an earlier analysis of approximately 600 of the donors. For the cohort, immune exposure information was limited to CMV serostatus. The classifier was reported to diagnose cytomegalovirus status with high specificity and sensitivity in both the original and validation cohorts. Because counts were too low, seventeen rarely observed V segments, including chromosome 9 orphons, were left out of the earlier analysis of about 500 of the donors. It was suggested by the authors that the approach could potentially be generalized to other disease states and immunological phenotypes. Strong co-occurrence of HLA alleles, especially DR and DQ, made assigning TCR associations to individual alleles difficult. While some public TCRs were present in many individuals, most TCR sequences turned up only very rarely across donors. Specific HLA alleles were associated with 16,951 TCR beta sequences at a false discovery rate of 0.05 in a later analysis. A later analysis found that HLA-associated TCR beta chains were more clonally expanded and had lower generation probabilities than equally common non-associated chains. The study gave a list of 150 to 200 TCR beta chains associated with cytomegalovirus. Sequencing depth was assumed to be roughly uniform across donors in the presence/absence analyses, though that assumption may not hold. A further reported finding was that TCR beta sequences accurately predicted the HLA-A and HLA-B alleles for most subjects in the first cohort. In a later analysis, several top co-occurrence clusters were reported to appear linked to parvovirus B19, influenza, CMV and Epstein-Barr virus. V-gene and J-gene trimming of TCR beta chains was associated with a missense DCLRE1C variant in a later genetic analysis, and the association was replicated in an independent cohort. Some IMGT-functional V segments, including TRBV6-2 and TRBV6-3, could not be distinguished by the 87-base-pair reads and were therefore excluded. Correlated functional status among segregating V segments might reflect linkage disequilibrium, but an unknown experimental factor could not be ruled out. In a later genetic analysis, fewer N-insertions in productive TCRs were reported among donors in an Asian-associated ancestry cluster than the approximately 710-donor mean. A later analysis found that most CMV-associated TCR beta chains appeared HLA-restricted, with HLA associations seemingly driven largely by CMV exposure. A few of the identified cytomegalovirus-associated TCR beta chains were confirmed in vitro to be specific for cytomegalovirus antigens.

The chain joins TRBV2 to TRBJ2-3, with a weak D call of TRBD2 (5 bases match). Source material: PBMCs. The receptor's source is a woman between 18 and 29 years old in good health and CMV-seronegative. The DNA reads TGTGCCAGCAGGTGGACCCTTATCGAGGGTACGCAGTATTTT. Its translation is CASRWTLIEGTQYF.